There are a few counts of the clone carrying this TCR beta chain. The entry originates in a study of regulatory T cells in long-lasting Graves disease. The ends lost 3 bases at V and 4 bases at J; junction bases unmatched: 6. This CDR3 region has 15 residues. The V gene's germline CDR1 is SGHAT and CDR2 FQNNGV. The time point here: persistent/refractory GD, antithyroid drugs over 5 years with positive TRAb. Extracted RNA from PBMCs served as the source of the TCR library. Relying on iRepertoire HTBI primers and Arm-PCR of CDR3 regions, the team built TCR beta libraries. Via MiXCR, TCRdb re-called the multiplex PCR reads, giving one row per CDR3 protein. The data hold some 420,000 distinct CDR3 sequences, with about 22% observed a single time.

This TCR was recovered from a female donor with Graves disease. The V gene is TRBV11-2, the J gene TRBJ2-3, with 8 bases that match TRBD2. The sequencing used peripheral blood mononuclear cells (PBMCs), collected when the disease was refractory, from a patient treated with antithyroid drugs. In DNA, the CDR3 is TGTGCCAGCAGCTTCGAGCGGGAGTTCCCAGATACGCAGTATTTT. It specifies CASSFEREFPDTQYF.